This TCR beta chain comes out of a study of shared clonotypes between healthy human individuals. The study, taken as a whole, reports: Large depth notwithstanding, sorted-subset sequencing proved incomplete by rarefaction. Clonotypes that were shared across a handful of donors made up roughly 5.2% of naive CD4 clonotypes.

Germline V gives CDR1 SGHTS, CDR2 YDEGEE. CDR3 length: 16 amino acids. Trimming took 0 bases from V and 0 from J, leaving 9 bases between them. Genomic DNA (from each subset) was split evenly across several immunoSEQ plates. Assay: immunoSEQ multiplex PCR; the TCRdb copy retains only in-frame clones and omits some. The table has around 2,000,000 clones, roughly 95% seen once. With respect to this clone: The antigen remains undetermined.

In the naive CD8 group, cells lacked CD45RO and were positively selected for CCR7, so terminally differentiated effector memory CD45RA+ cells were left out. The healthy adult donors were HIV-negative and reported no recent acute infections or vaccinations. This TCR came from a man younger than 30 in good health. Sequenced input: naive CD8+ T cells sorted from blood. This chain links TRBV5-8 with TRBJ1-4; D is uncertain. The CDR3 DNA reads TGTGCCAGCAGCTTGGGGCAGCTTGCAACTAATGAAAAACTGTTTTTT. It specifies CASSLGQLATNEKLFF.